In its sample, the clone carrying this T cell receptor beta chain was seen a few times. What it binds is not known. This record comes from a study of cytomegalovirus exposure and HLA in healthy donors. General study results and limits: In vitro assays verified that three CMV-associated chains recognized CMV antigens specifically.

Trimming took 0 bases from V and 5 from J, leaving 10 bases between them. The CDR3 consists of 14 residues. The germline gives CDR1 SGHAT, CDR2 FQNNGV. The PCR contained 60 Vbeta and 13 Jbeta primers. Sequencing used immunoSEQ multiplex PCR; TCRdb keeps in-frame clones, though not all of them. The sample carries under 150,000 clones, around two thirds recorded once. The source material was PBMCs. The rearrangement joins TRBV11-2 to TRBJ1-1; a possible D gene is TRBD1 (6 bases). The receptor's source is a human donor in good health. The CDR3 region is CASSLDRGGTEAFF. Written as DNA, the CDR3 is TGTGCCAGCAGCTTAGACAGGGGTGGAACTGAAGCTTTCTTT.